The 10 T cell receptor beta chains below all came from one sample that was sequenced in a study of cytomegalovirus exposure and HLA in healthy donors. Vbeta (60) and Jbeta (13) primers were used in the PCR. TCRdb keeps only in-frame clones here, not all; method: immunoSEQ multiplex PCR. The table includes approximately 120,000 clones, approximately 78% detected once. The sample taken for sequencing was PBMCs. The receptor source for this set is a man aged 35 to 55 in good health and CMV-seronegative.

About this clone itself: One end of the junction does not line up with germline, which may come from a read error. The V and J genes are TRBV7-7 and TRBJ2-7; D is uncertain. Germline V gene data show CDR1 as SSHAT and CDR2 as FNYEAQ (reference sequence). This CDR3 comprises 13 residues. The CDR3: CASSLDISYEQYF. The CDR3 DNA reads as TGTGCTAGCAGCCTAGATATCTCCTACGAGCAGTACTTC.

The CDR3 spells CASSFHQRAAQGGYGYTF. Here the CDR3 DNA reads TGTGCCAGCAGTTTCCACCAAAGGGCAGCTCAAGGAGGATATGGCTACACCTTC. V gene TRBV28 combines with J gene TRBJ1-2; no clear D. There are 18 residues in the CDR3. V was shortened by 3 bases and J by 5 bases, with 25 bases between the two germline ends. CDR1 is MDHEN and CDR2 is SYDVKM in the germline V gene.

In DNA form, the CDR3 reads TGTGCCAGCAGCTTGGCCCCAGGGGGTTCAGATACGCAGCATTTT. This encodes CASSLAPGGSDTQHF. The J gene is TRBJ2-3, the V gene TRBV5-6; TRBD1 matches at 7 bases. The tail of the sequence fits TRBJ1-5 better, so the J call may be wrong. The CDR3 totals 15 residues. Per germline, CDR1 SGHDT and CDR2 YYEEEE.

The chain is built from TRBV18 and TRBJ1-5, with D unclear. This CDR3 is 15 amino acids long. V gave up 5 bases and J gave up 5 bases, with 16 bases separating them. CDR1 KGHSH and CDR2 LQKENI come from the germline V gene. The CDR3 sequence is CASSTAVQRDQPQHF. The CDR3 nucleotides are TGTGCCAGCTCAACTGCGGTGCAGCGGGATCAGCCCCAGCATTTT.

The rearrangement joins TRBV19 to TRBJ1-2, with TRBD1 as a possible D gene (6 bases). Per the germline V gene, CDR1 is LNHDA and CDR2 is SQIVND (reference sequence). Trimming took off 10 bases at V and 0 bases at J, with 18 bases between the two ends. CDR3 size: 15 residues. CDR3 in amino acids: CATTHRALSNYGYTF. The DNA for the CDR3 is TGTGCCACCACGCACAGGGCCCTTTCTAACTATGGCTACACCTTC. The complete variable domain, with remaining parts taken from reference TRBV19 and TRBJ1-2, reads DGGITQSPKYLFRKEGQNVTLSCEQNLNHDAMYWYRQDPGQGLRLIYYSQIVNDFQKGDIAEGYSVSREKKESFPLTVTSAQKNPTAFYLCATTHRALSNYGYTFGSGTRLTVV.

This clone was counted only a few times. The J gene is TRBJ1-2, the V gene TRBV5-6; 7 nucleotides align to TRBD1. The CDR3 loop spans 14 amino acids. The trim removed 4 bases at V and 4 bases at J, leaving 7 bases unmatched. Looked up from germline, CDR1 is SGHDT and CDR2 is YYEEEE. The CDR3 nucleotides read TGTGCCAGCAGCATGGGGGACAGTGTCTATGGCTACACCTTC. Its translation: CASSMGDSVYGYTF.

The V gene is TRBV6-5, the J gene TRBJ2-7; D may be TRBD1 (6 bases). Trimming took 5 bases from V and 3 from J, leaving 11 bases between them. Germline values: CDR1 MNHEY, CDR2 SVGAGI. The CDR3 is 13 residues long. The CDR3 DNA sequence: TGTGCCAGCAGTCCCACAGGGTTCTACGAGCAGTACTTC. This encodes CASSPTGFYEQYF.

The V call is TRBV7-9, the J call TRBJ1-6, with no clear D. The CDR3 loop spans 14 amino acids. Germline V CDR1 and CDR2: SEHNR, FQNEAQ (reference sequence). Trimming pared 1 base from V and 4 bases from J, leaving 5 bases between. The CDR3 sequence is CASSLGPYNSPLHF. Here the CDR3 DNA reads TGTGCCAGCAGCTTAGGGCCGTATAATTCACCCCTCCACTTT.

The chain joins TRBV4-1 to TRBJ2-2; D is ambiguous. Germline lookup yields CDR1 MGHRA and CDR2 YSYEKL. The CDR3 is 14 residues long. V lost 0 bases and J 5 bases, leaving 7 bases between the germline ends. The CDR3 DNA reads TGCGCCAGCAGCCAAGAAGCGCAGACCGGGGAGCTGTTTTTT. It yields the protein CASSQEAQTGELFF.

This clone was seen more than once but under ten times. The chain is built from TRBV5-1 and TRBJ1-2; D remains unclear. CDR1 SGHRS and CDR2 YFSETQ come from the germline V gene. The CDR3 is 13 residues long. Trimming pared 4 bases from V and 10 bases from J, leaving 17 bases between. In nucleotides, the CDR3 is TGCGCCAGCAGCCCGCGAGGGTTAGATGTCTACACCTTC. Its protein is CASSPRGLDVYTF.